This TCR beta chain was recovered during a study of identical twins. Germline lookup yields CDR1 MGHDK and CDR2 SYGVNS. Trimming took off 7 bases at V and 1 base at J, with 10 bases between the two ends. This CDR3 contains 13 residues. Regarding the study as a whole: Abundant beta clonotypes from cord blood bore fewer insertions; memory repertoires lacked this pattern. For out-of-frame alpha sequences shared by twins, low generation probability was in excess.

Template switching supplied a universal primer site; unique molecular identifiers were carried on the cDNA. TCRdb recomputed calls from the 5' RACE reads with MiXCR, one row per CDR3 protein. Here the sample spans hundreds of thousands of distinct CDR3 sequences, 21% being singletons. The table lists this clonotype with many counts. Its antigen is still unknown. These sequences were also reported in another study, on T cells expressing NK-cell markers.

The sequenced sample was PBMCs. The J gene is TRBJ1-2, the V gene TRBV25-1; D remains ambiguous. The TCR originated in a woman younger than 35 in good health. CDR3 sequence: CASMAGSNYGYTF. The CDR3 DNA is TGTGCCAGCATGGCAGGAAGTAACTATGGCTACACCTTC.